This T cell receptor (beta chain) was identified during a study of CD8 T cells in ankylosing spondylitis. The study, taken as a whole, reports: Ankylosing spondylitis blood appeared to carry a characteristic TCR beta motif of 7 or 8 highly homologous variants.

TCRdb used MiXCR to reprocess the 5' RACE reads, holding one entry per CDR3 protein. Of about 540,000 distinct CDR3 sequences in the sample, roughly 13% were seen once. V gave up 7 bases and J gave up 0 bases; unmatched junction bases: 14. This CDR3 contains 17 residues. This clonotype occurred many times. The antigen is unknown. The sequence derives from a male donor with ankylosing spondylitis. This rearrangement joins TRBV12-3 or TRBV12-4 to TRBJ1-1, with TRBD1 identical over 7 bases. The sample was blood, either unsorted or a sorted T cell fraction (not recorded which). The CDR3 DNA reads TGTGCCAGCACCAAGACAGGGTTAGGCCTTCTGAACACTGAAGCTTTCTTT. Its translation is CASTKTGLGLLNTEAFF.